These T cell receptor beta chains were read from a single sample in a study of blood T cell repertoires in COVID-19. Assay used: immunoSEQ multiplex PCR; TCRdb lists only in-frame clones, some missing. The table includes 250,000 to 300,000 clones, 75% to 90% detected once. The sequencing input was peripheral blood. Receptors were obtained from a woman aged 70 to 79 with COVID-19, enrolled during active disease. The CDR3 runs from the conserved cysteine through the conserved F or W. The D gene is left open where the match is weak. Clone size, where shown, is once, few, many, or a class for clones that have expanded.

>TRBJ2-2|15|TRBD1|.|TRBV27
TGTGCCAGCAGTCGGACAGGGGTGAGCACCGGGGAGCTGTTTTTT
CASSRTGVSTGELFF
>TRBJ2-2|16|TRBD2|.|TRBV5-1
TGCGCCAGCAGCTTGGCGGGACTAGCGGACACCGGGGAGCTGTTTTTT
CASSLAGLADTGELFF
>TRBJ2-7|14|TRBD1|.|TRBV18
TGTGCCAGCGCCCCCGGGACAGGTGGGATCGAGCAGTACTTC
CASAPGTGGIEQYF
>TRBJ2-3|13|.|.|TRBV7-3
TGTGCCAGCAGCCCTCAGGGTCAAGATACGCAGTATTTT
CASSPQGQDTQYF
>TRBJ2-1|15|.|.|TRBV2
TGTGCCAGCAGGGTCGGGGGAGAAGGTCAGAATGAGCAGTTCTTC
CASRVGGEGQNEQFF
>TRBJ1-5|14|.|.|TRBV24-1
TGTGCCACCAGTGATACAAGAGGGCCAGCGCCCCAGCATTTT
CATSDTRGPAPQHF
>TRBJ2-3|15|TRBD2|.|TRBV7-2
TGTGCCAGCAGCCCGTCCGGGGGGGCAGGAGATACGCAGTATTTT
CASSPSGGAGDTQYF
>TRBJ1-3|15|TRBD1|few|TRBV4-1
TGCGCCAGCAGCCAGGACAGGGGAAGTGGAAACACCATATATTTT
CASSQDRGSGNTIYF
>TRBJ2-3|13|.|.|TRBV2
TGTGCCAGCAGCGGACAGTTCACAGATACGCAGTATTTT
CASSGQFTDTQYF
>TRBJ2-1|16|TRBD2|.|TRBV5-1
TGCGCCAGCAGCTTGGTATTAGCGGGGGGGCAGAATGAGCAGTTCTTC
CASSLVLAGGQNEQFF
>TRBJ1-2|14|.|.|TRBV5-1
TGCGCCAGCAGCTCCATAGGGAGCCTTTATGGCTACACCTTC
CASSSIGSLYGYTF
>TRBJ1-1|17|.|.|TRBV4-3
TGCGCCAGCAGCCATCAAAGATCGGAGGCAGGTCTGGTTGAAGCTTTCTTT
CASSHQRSEAGLVEAFF
>TRBJ1-2|13|.|.|TRBV6-6
TGTGCCAGCAGTCCAGGACTTCCTTATGGCTACACCTTC
CASSPGLPYGYTF
>TRBJ2-5|14|.|.|TRBV7-2
TGTGCCAGCAGCTTTCAGGCAGCCGGAGAGACCCAGTACTTC
CASSFQAAGETQYF
>TRBJ1-4|15|.|.|TRBV5-1
TGCGCCAGCAGCTTGGGACAGACCACTAATGAAAAACTGTTTTTT
CASSLGQTTNEKLFF
>TRBJ2-7|17|TRBD2|.|TRBV4-3
TGCGCCAGCAGCCAAGTACTAGCGGGGGACTCCTCCTACGAGCAGTACTTC
CASSQVLAGDSSYEQYF
>TRBJ2-3|13|.|.|TRBV28
TGTGCCAGCCGGGGCAGGGCGGGGGATACGCAGTATTTT
CASRGRAGDTQYF
>TRBJ1-6|18|TRBD1|.|TRBV7-2
TGTGCCAGCAGCTTAGCGGGGGGCCGGGACAGGGTGTATTCACCCCTCCACTTT
CASSLAGGRDRVYSPLHF
>TRBJ2-3|12|.|.|TRBV2
TGTGCCAGCCGGCTAGCTACAGATACGCAGTATTTT
CASRLATDTQYF
>TRBJ2-1|16|TRBD2|.|TRBV4-2
TGTGCCAGCAGCCAAGAGGGAGGGGTCGCCTACAATGAGCAGTTCTTC
CASSQEGGVAYNEQFF
>TRBJ1-6|16|TRBD1|.|TRBV5-8
TGTGCCAGCAGGACAGGGGAGTTCAACTATAATTCACCCCTCCACTTT
CASRTGEFNYNSPLHF
>TRBJ2-7|13|.|.|TRBV11-2
TGTGCCAGCCACTTACACAGGGCCGACGAGCAGTACTTC
CASHLHRADEQYF
>TRBJ2-6|17|TRBD1|.|TRBV12-5
TGTGCTAGTGGCATGGACAGGGGAGTTGCTGGGGCCAACGTCCTGACTTTC
CASGMDRGVAGANVLTF
>TRBJ1-2|13|.|few|TRBV4-1
TGCGCCAGCAGCCAATCAAAACAGGGAGTAAACACCTTC
CASSQSKQGVNTF
>TRBJ1-2|15|.|once|TRBV28
TGTGCCAGCAGTTCTTTTCTTCTACAGAACTATGGCTACACCTTC
CASSSFLLQNYGYTF
>TRBJ2-5|15|.|once|TRBV9
TGTGCCAGCAGCGTAGCGACACAGGGAAAAGAGACCCAGTACTTC
CASSVATQGKETQYF
>TRBJ1-3|12|.|few|TRBV28
TGTGCCAGCAGTATCGGACAAGCTTCGTTATATTTT
CASSIGQASLYF
>TRBJ1-5|14|.|.|TRBV28
TGTGCCAGCAGGGAATCAGGGGATTATCAGCCCCAGCATTTT
CASRESGDYQPQHF
>TRBJ1-1|13|.|.|TRBV2
TGTGCCAGCACCCGGACAGTGAACACTGAAGCTTTCTTT
CASTRTVNTEAFF
>TRBJ1-2|11|.|.|TRBV30
TGTGCCTGCGCAGGGCTCCGTGGCTACACCTTC
CACAGLRGYTF
>TRBJ2-4|14|.|few|TRBV7-9
TGTGCCAGCAGCTTCCCCTTAGCCAAAAACATTCAGTACTTC
CASSFPLAKNIQYF
>TRBJ2-3|16|.|.|TRBV7-3
TGTGCCAGCAGCCCCGGGGAGGGGGGTTACACAGATACGCAGTATTTT
CASSPGEGGYTDTQYF
>TRBJ1-5|12|.|.|TRBV2
TGTGCCAGCAGTGAAGGGAGTCAGCCCCAGCATTTT
CASSEGSQPQHF
>TRBJ2-1|18|TRBD2|.|TRBV11-2
TGTGCCAGCACCCGGTCAGCGGGGGGTTTTCCCTCCTACAATGAGCAGTTCTTC
CASTRSAGGFPSYNEQFF
>TRBJ2-6|15|.|.|TRBV5-1
TGCGCCAGCAGCCCCCCAGGCTCTGGGGCCAACGTCCTGACTTTC
CASSPPGSGANVLTF
>TRBJ1-3|13|.|.|TRBV12-3/TRBV12-4
TGTGCCAGCAGTTTTGGGGGCGGAAACACCATATATTTT
CASSFGGGNTIYF
>TRBJ2-2|14|TRBD2|.|TRBV13
TGTGCCAGCAGCGCGGGGGGGCGGACCGGGGAGCTGTTTTTT
CASSAGGRTGELFF
>TRBJ2-5|16|.|.|TRBV9
TGTGCCAGCAGCTTGGGGGGGGGCTCTACACAAGAGACCCAGTACTTC
CASSLGGGSTQETQYF
>TRBJ2-7|15|.|.|TRBV24-1
TGTGCCACCAGTGAAAGGGCTAGACAGCCTTACGAGCAGTACTTC
CATSERARQPYEQYF
>TRBJ2-3|13|TRBD2|.|TRBV3-1/TRBV3-2
TGTGCCAGCAGCCGGGGGGGGAAAGATACGCAGTATTTT
CASSRGGKDTQYF
>TRBJ2-2|16|TRBD1|.|TRBV27
TGTGCCAGCTACCTGGGGCAGGGGGCGAAAACCGGGGAGCTGTTTTTT
CASYLGQGAKTGELFF
>TRBJ2-7|17|.|.|TRBV4-3
TGCGCCAGCAGCCAAGTTCTTGGCGGTTTCAGCTCCTACGAGCAGTACTTC
CASSQVLGGFSSYEQYF
>TRBJ1-2|16|TRBD1|many|TRBV6-5
TGTGCCAGCAGTTACTTGAGGACAGGGGGTAGCTATGGCTACACCTTC
CASSYLRTGGSYGYTF
>TRBJ2-3|14|TRBD2|.|TRBV6-4
TGTGCCAGCAGTCCCACTAGCGAGGTGAATACGCAGTATTTT
CASSPTSEVNTQYF
>TRBJ1-1|15|.|.|TRBV7-6
TGTGCCAGCAGCTTAGTCCGGGGTTTGAACACTGAAGCTTTCTTT
CASSLVRGLNTEAFF
>TRBJ2-2|16|TRBD2|.|TRBV7-2
TGTGCCAGCAGTCTCCTAGCGGGGGCCAACACCGGGGAGCTGTTTTTT
CASSLLAGANTGELFF
>TRBJ2-3|14|TRBD2|.|TRBV5-1
TGCGCCAGCGGGGCGGGGGACCACACAGATACGCAGTATTTT
CASGAGDHTDTQYF
>TRBJ2-7|15|.|.|TRBV14
TGTGCCAGCAGCCGTCGGGACTTAGATCCCTACGAGCAGTACTTC
CASSRRDLDPYEQYF
>TRBJ2-2|13|.|.|TRBV2
TGTGCCAGCCCCGTACTCGCCACCGGGGAGCTGTTTTTT
CASPVLATGELFF
>TRBJ2-1|14|TRBD2|.|TRBV5-4
TGTGCCAGCAGCTTGTCGGGGGGGAGGGATGAGCAGTTCTTC
CASSLSGGRDEQFF
>TRBJ2-5|15|.|.|TRBV12-2
TGTGCAAGTCGCCCCGTCGGACAGGGGCAAGAGACCCAGTACTTC
CASRPVGQGQETQYF
>TRBJ2-5|14|.|.|TRBV7-2
TGTGCCAGCAGCTTACGGCTCGCGGGAGAGACCCAGTACTTC
CASSLRLAGETQYF
>TRBJ1-2|13|.|.|TRBV5-6
TGTGCCAGCAGCTTGGCGGGTGGCTATGGCTACACCTTC
CASSLAGGYGYTF
>TRBJ1-5|14|.|.|TRBV20-1
TGCAGTGCTAGTATCGCAGGGCCTATTCAGCCCCAGCATTTT
CSASIAGPIQPQHF
>TRBJ2-1|14|TRBD2|.|TRBV3-1/TRBV3-2
TGTGCCACCGTACTAGCGGGGGGGAACAATGAGCAGTTCTTC
CATVLAGGNNEQFF